These 19 T cell receptor beta chains were all obtained from the same sample, sequenced in a study of cytomegalovirus exposure and HLA in healthy donors (dated by TCRdb to about 2017). Library generation was performed with the immunoSEQ multiplex PCR assay. For the multiplex PCR, a mixture combining 60 forward primers for TCR Vbeta segments and 13 reverse primers for TCR Jbeta segments was used. TCRdb's version of the immuneACCESS table is confined to in-frame rearrangements and falls short of the full clone set. An unresolved V gene accounts for under half of the shortfall where checked; the remainder is of unknown origin. The sample table lists roughly 50,000 clones, 70% to 75% of them with a count of one. Of the sample, 6.5% to 8.5% is held by the ten largest clones. Sequencing used PBMCs. The receptors were gathered from a man in his thirties or forties in good health and CMV-seropositive.

A few counts support this clone. This rearrangement joins TRBV9 to TRBJ2-7; TRBD2 is a possible D gene (6 bases). This CDR3 spans 13 amino acids. The germline CDR1 and CDR2 sequences are SGDLS and YYNGEE. The V end lost 3 bases, the J end lost 6 bases, and 13 bases lay between the germline ends. The CDR3 protein is CASSDQMEGEQYF. The CDR3 bases are TGTGCCAGCAGCGATCAAATGGAGGGCGAGCAGTACTTC. The full variable domain, completed using reference TRBV9 and TRBJ2-7, is DSGVTQTPKHLITATGQRVTLRCSPRSGDLSVYWYQQSLDQGLQFLIQYYNGEERAKGNILERFSAQQFPDLHSELNLSSLELGDSALYFCASSDQMEGEQYFGPGTRLTVT.

The chain couples TRBV5-1 to TRBJ2-3, with D maybe TRBD1 (5 bases). Per germline, CDR1 SGHRS and CDR2 YFSETQ. The CDR3 is 13 residues long. V dropped 5 bases and J dropped 6 bases, with 13 bases sitting between them. CDR3 sequence (DNA): TGCGCCAGCAGAGGGGCCTCGCGGGATACGCAGTATTTT. This codes for CASRGASRDTQYF.

This clone has more than one count but fewer than ten. This chain links TRBV7-9 with TRBJ1-1; TRBD1 matches 7 bases. The CDR3 is 14 residues long. Germline V gene lookup returns CDR1 SEHNR and CDR2 FQNEAQ (reference sequence). The ends lost 5 bases at V and 6 bases at J; junction bases unmatched: 9. The CDR3 coding sequence is TGTGCCAGCAGCCAGTTGACAGGGAGGCCTGAAGCTTTCTTT. This translates into CASSQLTGRPEAFF.

This clone appeared a few times. The rearrangement joins TRBV7-9 to TRBJ1-1; 10 nucleotides align to TRBD1. The germline V gene encodes CDR1 SEHNR and CDR2 FQNEAQ (reference sequence). The CDR3 totals 15 residues. J was trimmed by 1 base and V by 5 bases; bases with no gene match: 4. The CDR3: CASSPRDRGNTEAFF. The CDR3 DNA follows: TGTGCCAGCAGCCCACGGGACAGGGGGAACACTGAAGCTTTCTTT.

V gene TRBV7-2 combines with J gene TRBJ1-1, with D hard to call. The length of the CDR3 is 12 residues. The germline CDR1 and CDR2 sequences are SGHTA and FQGNSA. Trimming shortened V by 5 bases and J by 7 bases, and 11 bases separated the two germline ends. DNA of the CDR3: TGTGCCAGCAGCCGGGAGGGAGGTGAAGCTTTCTTT. Residues: CASSREGGEAFF.

This clone is a singleton in its sample. The V gene is TRBV5-1, the J gene TRBJ2-5, with D perhaps TRBD1 (5 bases). Germline V gene sequence: CDR1 SGHRS, CDR2 YFSETQ. V was shortened by 4 bases and J by 5 bases, with 18 bases between the two germline ends. This CDR3 is 15 amino acids long. CDR3 amino acids: CASSADSSLGETQYF. CDR3 coding DNA: TGCGCCAGCAGCGCAGACAGTTCTTTGGGGGAGACCCAGTACTTC.

This clone was seen just once. This chain uses TRBV10-3 with TRBJ1-1; 8 bases are a match to TRBD1. V gave up 0 bases and J gave up 3 bases; unmatched junction bases: 3. CDR1 is ENHRY and CDR2 is SYGVKD in the germline V gene. There are 15 residues in the CDR3. The CDR3 is CAISESDRADTEAFF. DNA of the CDR3: TGTGCCATCAGTGAGTCGGACAGGGCCGACACTGAAGCTTTCTTT.

This chain uses TRBV14 with TRBJ1-2; D is perhaps TRBD1 (5 bases). CDR1 is SGHDN, CDR2 FVKESK, per germline. The CDR3 totals 16 residues. Trimming took off 1 base at V and 4 bases at J, with 16 bases between the two ends. The CDR3 loop reads CASSQGPLGLSYGYTF. The CDR3 DNA is TGTGCCAGCAGCCAAGGACCCTTGGGACTCAGCTATGGCTACACCTTC.

The V call is TRBV4-3, the J call TRBJ1-2; 8 bases fit TRBD1. J gave up 6 bases and V 2 bases, and 11 bases lay outside the gene matches. Germline CDR1 is LGHNA and CDR2 is YSLEER. The CDR3 covers 16 residues. The CDR3 here is CASSQSQGASSDGYTF. The CDR3 DNA sequence: TGCGCCAGCAGCCAATCCCAGGGGGCGTCTTCCGATGGCTACACCTTC.

This sequence joins TRBV7-2 and TRBJ2-2, with D unclear. CDR1 and CDR2 (germline): SGHTA, FQGNSA. The CDR3 loop spans 14 amino acids. V lost 0 bases and J lost 11, with 13 bases in between. CDR3 in DNA: TGTGCCAGCAGCTTAGCGCAGAACGGCGGCGAGCTGTTTTTT. Protein sequence: CASSLAQNGGELFF.

The J gene is TRBJ1-3, the V gene TRBV5-4; D unclear. CDR3 length equals 14 residues. With 0 bases removed from V and 3 bases from J, the gap between germline ends came to 7 bases. In germline, CDR1 is SGHNT, CDR2 YYREEE (reference sequence). This CDR3 is CASSLDNDGNTIYF. CDR3 sequence (DNA): TGTGCCAGCAGCTTGGACAATGATGGAAACACCATATATTTT. Looking up the rest from reference TRBV5-4 and TRBJ1-3 gives the full variable domain: ETGVTQSPTHLIKTRGQQVTLRCSSQSGHNTVSWYQQALGQGPQFIFQYYREEENGRGNFPPRFSGLQFPNYSSELNVNALELDDSALYLCASSLDNDGNTIYFGEGSWLTVV.

This chain joins TRBV7-2 and TRBJ1-2; D is unresolved. V gave up 2 bases and J gave up 8 bases, with 15 bases separating them. From germline, CDR1 is SGHTA and CDR2 FQGNSA. The CDR3 runs 14 residues. The CDR3 loop is CASSLLTRERGYTF. The CDR3 DNA reads as TGTGCCAGCAGCTTATTAACAAGGGAGAGAGGCTACACCTTC.

V usage is TRBV30 and J usage is TRBJ2-7, with 7 bases fitting TRBD1. Per germline, CDR1 GTSNPN and CDR2 SVGIG (reference sequence). This CDR3 is 15 amino acids long. V gave up 2 bases and J gave up 6 bases; unmatched junction bases: 13. CDR3 protein: CAWSKGAPVGVEQYF. For the CDR3, the DNA is TGTGCCTGGAGTAAGGGGGCCCCTGTGGGAGTCGAGCAGTACTTC.

V usage is TRBV30 and J usage is TRBJ2-2, with D perhaps matching TRBD1 (5 bases). Trimming removed 3 bases from V and 8 bases from J, with 16 bases in between. This CDR3 contains 14 residues. CDR1 and CDR2 (germline): GTSNPN, SVGIG (reference sequence). The CDR3: CAWRRQGAGGELFF. CDR3 DNA: TGTGCCTGGAGGAGACAAGGGGCCGGGGGGGAGCTGTTTTTT.

The chain has TRBV5-1 and TRBJ1-1; D remains unclear. Germline values: CDR1 SGHRS, CDR2 YFSETQ. The CDR3 length is 15 residues. V gave up 4 bases and J gave up 0 bases, with 13 bases separating them. CDR3 nucleotides: TGCGCCAGCAGCGATTCGCGCGGATTGAACACTGAAGCTTTCTTT. This gives the protein CASSDSRGLNTEAFF.

This chain joins TRBV7-3 and TRBJ2-1, with 8 bases lining up with TRBD2. Germline loops: CDR1 SGHTA, CDR2 FQGTGA. The CDR3 is made up of 14 amino acids. Losses at the gene ends were 6 bases for V and 7 bases for J; bases not matched to a gene: 8. The CDR3 nucleotides read TGTGCCAGCAGTCCGCGGGGGGCCCAGAATGAGCAGTTCTTC. It is translated as CASSPRGAQNEQFF.

The genes are TRBV30 and TRBJ1-5; TRBD1 matches at 7 bases. V lost 5 bases and J lost 10; bases outside the gene matches: 17. Germline CDR1 GTSNPN, CDR2 SVGIG (reference sequence). The CDR3 sequence is 15 residues long. CDR3 coding DNA: TGTGCCTGGTCCAGGCGGGACAGCTCTTTATGCCCCCAGCATTTT. As protein: CAWSRRDSSLCPQHF. Full variable domain (outside the CDR3, taken from reference TRBV30 and TRBJ1-5): SQTIHQWPATLVQPVGSPLSLECTVEGTSNPNLYWYRQAAGRGLQLLFYSVGIGQISSEVPQNLSASRPQDRQFILSSKKLLLSDSGFYLCAWSRRDSSLCPQHFGDGTRLSIL.

CDR3: CASSQDGRTKGEAFF. The CDR3 DNA sequence: TGTGCCAGCAGCCAAGATGGAAGGACAAAAGGTGAAGCTTTCTTT. V and J are TRBV4-2 and TRBJ1-1; maybe TRBD1 (5 bases). The germline V and J ends were trimmed by 0 bases and 7 bases, with 15 bases remaining between them. The CDR3 totals 15 residues. The V gene's germline CDR1 is LGHNA and CDR2 YNFKEQ.

The chain joins TRBV6-1 to TRBJ2-3, with 11 bases aligning to TRBD1. CDR1 MNHNS and CDR2 SASEGT come from the germline V gene. V shed 1 base, J shed 4 bases, and the junction held 1 base outside the gene matches. The CDR3 has 15 residues. CDR3 DNA: TGTGCCAGCAGTGAAGGGACAGGGGGCGCAGATACGCAGTATTTT. As protein: CASSEGTGGADTQYF.